This passage covers 13 T cell receptor beta chains from one sample sequenced in a study of OX40 agonist ivuxolimab in advanced cancers. Sequencing used immunoSEQ multiplex PCR; TCRdb keeps in-frame clones, though not all of them. The table lists about 77,000 clones, over 70% of them singletons. The sequencing used CD4+ or CD8+ T cells sorted from blood, collected in a trial of the OX40 agonist ivuxolimab. These receptors all stem from an adult with an advanced solid tumor such as melanoma, head and neck, liver or kidney cancer.

This clone was seen a single time. This chain uses TRBV5-4 with TRBJ2-3; D not certain. Looked up from germline, CDR1 is SGHNT and CDR2 is YYREEE (reference sequence). CDR3 length equals 13 residues. With 4 bases removed from V and 3 bases from J, the gap between germline ends came to 9 bases. The CDR3 reads CASSPKSTDTQYF. The CDR3 region has the DNA TGTGCCAGCAGCCCAAAGTCAACAGATACGCAGTATTTT.

This clone came up once. The chain joins TRBV29-1 to TRBJ2-7; possible D gene TRBD1, 6 bases. Trimming took off 7 bases at V and 6 bases at J, with 22 bases between the two ends. Germline lookup yields CDR1 SQVTM and CDR2 ANQGSEA. CDR3 length equals 14 residues. The CDR3 bases are TGCAGCGCCAGACTCGACAGGTCCTTCGGCGAGCAGTACTTC. Translation gives CSARLDRSFGEQYF.

This clone appeared once. The genes are TRBV9 and TRBJ1-2, with TRBD1 matching over 7 bases. This CDR3 comprises 14 residues. Germline V gene data show CDR1 as SGDLS and CDR2 as YYNGEE. J gave up 7 bases and V 0 bases, and 6 bases lay outside the gene matches. The CDR3 is CASSVADRVVGYTF. CDR3 nucleotides: TGTGCCAGCAGCGTAGCTGACAGGGTGGTTGGCTACACCTTC.

This clone was picked up one time. The V call is TRBV19, the J call TRBJ1-1, with 11 bases fitting TRBD1. J lost 1 base, V lost 3 bases, and 4 bases had no gene match. Looked up from germline, CDR1 is LNHDA and CDR2 is SQIVND (reference sequence). This CDR3 region has 16 residues. The CDR3 reads CASSMWTGGPNTEAFF. CDR3 nucleotide sequence: TGTGCCAGTAGTATGTGGACAGGGGGCCCGAACACTGAAGCTTTCTTT.

J is TRBJ2-7 and V is TRBV30; the match to TRBD2 covers 7 bases. Germline V lookup: CDR1 GTSNPN, CDR2 SVGIG (reference sequence). V was pared by 5 bases and J by 2 bases, with 0 bases of the junction left unmatched. This CDR3 spans 11 amino acids. CDR3 DNA: TGTGCCTGGGGGGGGGCCTACGAGCAGTACTTC. It encodes CAWGGAYEQYF.

This chain uses TRBV30 with TRBJ1-2; maybe TRBD1 (6 bases). The germline CDR1 and CDR2 sequences are GTSNPN and SVGIG (reference sequence). The V gene lost 8 bases and the J gene lost 0 bases, with 16 bases spanning the gap. This CDR3 region has 14 residues. In DNA, the CDR3 is TGTGCCGGGGGCGGGGGGCTAGCTAACTATGGCTACACCTTC. Its protein is CAGGGGLANYGYTF.

V usage is TRBV19 and J usage is TRBJ2-2; 9 bases align to TRBD1. Germline lookup yields CDR1 LNHDA and CDR2 SQIVND (reference sequence). The J segment lost 0 bases and the V segment lost 4 bases, leaving 3 bases of the junction unmatched. The CDR3 is made up of 16 amino acids. The DNA for the CDR3 is TGTGCCAGTAGTAGGCGACAGGGGGCGAACACCGGGGAGCTGTTTTTT. As protein: CASSRRQGANTGELFF.

The chain couples TRBV5-6 to TRBJ2-5; 10 nucleotides line up with TRBD1. Germline lookup yields CDR1 SGHDT and CDR2 YYEEEE. The junction had 5 bases not matched to a gene; V was cut back by 5 bases and J by 4 bases. The CDR3 runs 14 residues. The CDR3 DNA reads TGTGCCAGCAGGCGGACAGGGGGAGTAGAGACCCAGTACTTC. It yields the protein CASRRTGGVETQYF.

The V gene is TRBV4-1, the J gene TRBJ2-3; TRBD1 aligns across 9 bases. Germline assignment: CDR1 MGHRA and CDR2 YSYEKL. The ends lost 2 bases at V and 5 bases at J; junction bases unmatched: 11. This CDR3 is 17 amino acids long. CDR3 sequence reads: CASSQPQEQGARDTQYF. CDR3 nucleotide sequence: TGCGCCAGCAGCCAACCGCAGGAACAGGGGGCGAGAGATACGCAGTATTTT.

This clone showed up just once. The V gene is TRBV30, the J gene TRBJ2-3; a possible D gene is TRBD1 (5 bases). Trimming left V 2 bases short and J 9 bases short, with 12 bases between. Germline lookup yields CDR1 GTSNPN and CDR2 SVGIG (reference sequence). This CDR3 spans 12 amino acids. CDR3 sequence (DNA): TGTGCCTGGAGTCCAGGAGACAGAACGCAGTATTTT. Its translation is CAWSPGDRTQYF.

The genes are TRBV5-3 and TRBJ1-1, with no clear D. TRBV5-3 is an open reading frame whose function is uncertain. Trimming left V 4 bases short and J 4 bases short, with 5 bases between. CDR3 length equals 11 residues. The CDR3 bases are TGTGCCAGAAGCGTGTCCACTGAAGCTTTCTTT. Translation gives CARSVSTEAFF.

The rearrangement links TRBV25-1 to TRBJ1-1; D not resolved. V was shortened by 0 bases and J by 3 bases, with 5 bases between the two germline ends. This CDR3 has 13 residues. The V gene's germline CDR1 is MGHDK and CDR2 SYGVNS. The CDR3, as DNA: TGTGCCAGCAGTGAATATAGGGACACTGAAGCTTTCTTT. This translates into CASSEYRDTEAFF.

V usage is TRBV6-5 and J usage is TRBJ1-4; unclear D gene. V lost 6 bases to trimming and J lost 8 bases, with 10 bases between them. This CDR3 spans 12 amino acids. The germline V gene has CDR1 MNHEY and CDR2 SVGAGI. CDR3 sequence: CASSPDPEKLFF. CDR3 in DNA: TGTGCCAGCAGCCCAGACCCGGAAAAACTGTTTTTT.